What follows are 7 T cell receptor beta chains derived from one specimen sequenced in a study of vaccination and CD4 T cells after COVID-19. TCRdb analysed the PCR reads with MiXCR anew, one entry per CDR3 protein. The sample has 20,000 to 25,000 distinct CDR3 sequences; roughly 56% are singletons. Sequenced material: CD4+ T cells from blood, taken before SARS-CoV-2 vaccination. Source of these receptors: a human donor who had recovered from COVID-19.

The chain combines TRBV6-1 with TRBJ2-2, with D perhaps TRBD2 (7 bases). Trimming shortened V by 6 bases and J by 6 bases, and 8 bases separated the two germline ends. This CDR3 is built from 12 residues. Germline CDR1 reads MNHNS; CDR2 reads SASEGT. The chain's CDR3 is CASRGGPGELFF. As DNA, the CDR3 is TGTGCCAGCAGGGGGGGGCCCGGGGAGCTGTTTTTT.

This sequence joins TRBV6-1 and TRBJ1-6; D gene ambiguous. The V gene's germline CDR1 is MNHNS and CDR2 SASEGT. This CDR3 has 15 amino acids. V lost 4 bases, J lost 8 bases, and 15 bases lay in between. The CDR3 DNA follows: TGTGCCAGCAGTGCCCCCTTCGTGAGGGATTCACCCCTCCACTTT. Translating it yields CASSAPFVRDSPLHF.

V usage is TRBV19 and J usage is TRBJ1-1; D gene uncertain. Trimming left V 7 bases short and J 8 bases short, with 20 bases between. The V gene's germline CDR1 is LNHDA and CDR2 SQIVND (reference sequence). CDR3 length: 14 residues. CDR3 bases: TGTGCCAGTAATCGGCGCGGATTTGGCAGCGAAGCTTTCTTT. Amino acid sequence: CASNRRGFGSEAFF.

This clonotype turned up a few times. The V call is TRBV7-9, the J call TRBJ1-6, with D uncertain. The CDR3 runs to 15 residues. The germline gives CDR1 SEHNR, CDR2 FQNEAQ (reference sequence). V dropped 4 bases and J dropped 8 bases, with 15 bases sitting between them. CDR3 bases: TGTGCCAGCAGCTCCAACAGCTTCTCGGATTCACCCCTCCACTTT. Encoded protein: CASSSNSFSDSPLHF.

This sequence joins TRBV6-2 or TRBV6-3 and TRBJ2-7; 14 bases are a match to TRBD2. CDR3 length: 16 residues. Germline lookup yields CDR1 MNHEY and CDR2 SVGEGT. V gave up 6 bases and J gave up 5 bases; unmatched junction bases: 9. The CDR3 region is CASSQIGTSGSHEQYF. The CDR3 DNA sequence: TGTGCCAGCAGCCAGATAGGGACTAGCGGGAGCCACGAGCAGTACTTC.

This chain uses TRBV9 with TRBJ1-2; 7 bases are shared with TRBD1. V lost 0 bases and J lost 10; bases outside the gene matches: 9. Germline CDR1 SGDLS, CDR2 YYNGEE. The CDR3 length is 14 residues. CDR3 bases: TGTGCCAGCAGCGTAGGGAGGGACAGATCTTACTACACCTTC. Encoded protein: CASSVGRDRSYYTF. Using reference TRBV9 and TRBJ1-2 for the parts outside the CDR3, the full variable domain is DSGVTQTPKHLITATGQRVTLRCSPRSGDLSVYWYQQSLDQGLQFLIQYYNGEERAKGNILERFSAQQFPDLHSELNLSSLELGDSALYFCASSVGRDRSYYTFGSGTRLTVV.

The chain uses TRBV28 and TRBJ2-7, with D unclear. The CDR3 sequence is 16 residues long. The V end lost 5 bases, the J end lost 2 bases, and 19 bases lay between the germline ends. Germline V gene data show CDR1 as MDHEN and CDR2 as SYDVKM. This chain's CDR3 is CASSPPVYSPTYEQYF. CDR3 sequence (DNA): TGTGCCAGCAGTCCGCCCGTATACAGTCCGACCTACGAGCAGTACTTC.